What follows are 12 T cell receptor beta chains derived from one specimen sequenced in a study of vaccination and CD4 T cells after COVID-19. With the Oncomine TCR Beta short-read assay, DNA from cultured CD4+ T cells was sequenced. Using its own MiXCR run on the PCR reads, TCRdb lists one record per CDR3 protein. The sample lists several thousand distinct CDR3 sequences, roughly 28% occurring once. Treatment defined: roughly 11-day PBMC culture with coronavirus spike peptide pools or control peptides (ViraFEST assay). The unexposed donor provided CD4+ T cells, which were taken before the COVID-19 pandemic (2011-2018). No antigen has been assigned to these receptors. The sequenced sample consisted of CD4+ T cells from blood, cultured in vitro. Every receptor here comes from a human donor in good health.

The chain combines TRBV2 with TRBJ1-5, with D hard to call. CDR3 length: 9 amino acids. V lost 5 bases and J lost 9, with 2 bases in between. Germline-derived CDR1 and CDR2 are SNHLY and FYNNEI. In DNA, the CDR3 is TGTGCCAGCAGTCCGCCCCAGCATTTT. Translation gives CASSPPQHF.

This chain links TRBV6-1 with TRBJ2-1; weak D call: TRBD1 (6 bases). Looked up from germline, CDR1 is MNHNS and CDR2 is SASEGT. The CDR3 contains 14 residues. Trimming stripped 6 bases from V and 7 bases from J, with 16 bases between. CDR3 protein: CASRRGQNKNEQFF. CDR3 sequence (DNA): TGTGCCAGCAGGAGGGGACAAAACAAAAATGAGCAGTTCTTC.

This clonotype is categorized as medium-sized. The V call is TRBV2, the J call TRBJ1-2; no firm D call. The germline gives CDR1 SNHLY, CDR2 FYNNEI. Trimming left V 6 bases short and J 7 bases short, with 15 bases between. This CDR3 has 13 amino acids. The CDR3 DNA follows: TGTGCCAGCAGATCAGGTCTTACTACTGGCTACACCTTC. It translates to CASRSGLTTGYTF.

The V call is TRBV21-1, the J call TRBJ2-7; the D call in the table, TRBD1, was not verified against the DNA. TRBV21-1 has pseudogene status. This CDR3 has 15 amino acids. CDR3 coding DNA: TGTGCCAGCAGCAAAGGTCGGACAGGGGGCTGCGAGCAGTACTTC. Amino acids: CASSKGRTGGCEQYF.

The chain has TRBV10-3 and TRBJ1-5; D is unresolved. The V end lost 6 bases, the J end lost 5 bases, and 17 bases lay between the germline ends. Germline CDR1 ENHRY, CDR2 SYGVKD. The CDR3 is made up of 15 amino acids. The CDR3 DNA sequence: TGTGCCATCAGCGCGGACCGAGGCGGGGATCAGCCCCAGCATTTT. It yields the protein CAISADRGGDQPQHF.

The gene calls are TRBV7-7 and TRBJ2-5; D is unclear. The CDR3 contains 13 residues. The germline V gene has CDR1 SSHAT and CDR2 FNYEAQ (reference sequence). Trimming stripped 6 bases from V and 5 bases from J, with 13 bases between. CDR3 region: CASSRRVEETQYF. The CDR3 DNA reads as TGTGCCAGCAGTCGAAGGGTAGAGGAGACCCAGTACTTC.

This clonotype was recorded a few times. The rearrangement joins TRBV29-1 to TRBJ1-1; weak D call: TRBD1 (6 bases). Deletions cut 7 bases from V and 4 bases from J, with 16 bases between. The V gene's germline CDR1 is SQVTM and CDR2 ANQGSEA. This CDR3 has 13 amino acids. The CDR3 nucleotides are TGCAGCGCCAAGGGGGGGAGCGGCACTGAAGCTTTCTTT. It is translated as CSAKGGSGTEAFF.

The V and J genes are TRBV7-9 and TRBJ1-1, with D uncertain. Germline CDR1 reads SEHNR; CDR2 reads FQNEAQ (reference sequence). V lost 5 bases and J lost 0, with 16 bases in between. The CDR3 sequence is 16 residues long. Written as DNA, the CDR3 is TGTGCCAGCAGCCAAGGACGCCTCTTGATGAACACTGAAGCTTTCTTT. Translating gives CASSQGRLLMNTEAFF.

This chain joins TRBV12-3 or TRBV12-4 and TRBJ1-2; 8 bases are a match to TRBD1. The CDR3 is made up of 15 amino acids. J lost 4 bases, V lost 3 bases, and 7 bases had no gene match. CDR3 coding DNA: TGTGCCAGCAGTTTCGGACAGGGAGGAACCTATGGCTACACCTTC. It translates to CASSFGQGGTYGYTF.

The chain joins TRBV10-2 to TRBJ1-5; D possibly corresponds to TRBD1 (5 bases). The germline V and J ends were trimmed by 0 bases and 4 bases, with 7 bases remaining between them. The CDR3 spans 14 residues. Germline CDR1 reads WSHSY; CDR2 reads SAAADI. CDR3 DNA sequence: TGCGCCAGCAGTGAGTCGCGGGGGAATCAGCCCCAGCATTTT. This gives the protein CASSESRGNQPQHF.

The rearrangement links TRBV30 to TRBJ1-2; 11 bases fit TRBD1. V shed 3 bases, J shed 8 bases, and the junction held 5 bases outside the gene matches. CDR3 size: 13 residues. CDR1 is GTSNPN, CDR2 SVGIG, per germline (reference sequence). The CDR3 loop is CAWREGQGGGYTF. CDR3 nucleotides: TGTGCCTGGAGGGAGGGACAGGGGGGCGGCTACACCTTC.

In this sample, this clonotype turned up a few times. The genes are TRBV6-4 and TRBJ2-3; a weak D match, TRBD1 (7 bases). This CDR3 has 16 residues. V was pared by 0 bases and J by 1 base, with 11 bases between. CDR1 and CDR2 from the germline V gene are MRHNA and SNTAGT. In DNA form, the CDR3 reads TGTGCCAGCAGTGACTCCGGAGGGGGCGGCACAGATACGCAGTATTTT. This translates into CASSDSGGGGTDTQYF.